This T cell receptor (beta chain) comes out of a study of beta chain features in type 1 diabetes. Whole-study results and caveats: Researchers caution that PCR might favor shorter templates, equally among patients and controls.

Remarks on this clone: Its target is not known.

CDR1 SQVTM and CDR2 ANQGSEA come from the germline V gene. Trimming pared 5 bases from V and 4 bases from J, leaving 8 bases between. The CDR3 spans 11 residues. Central memory, naive, regulatory and stem cell-like memory CD4+ cells were sorted by CD45RO/CCR7/CD25/CD127/CD95/CD27. Expressed TCRB transcripts got sequenced, as all isolated RNA was reverse transcribed. Only in-frame clones appear in the TCRdb table, and some are missing; sequencing was by immunoSEQ multiplex PCR. The repertoire consists of about 350,000 clones, with around 20% occurring once and the leading ten covering about 0.044%. Sequences were obtained from naive CD4+ T cells from blood. The V and J genes are TRBV29-1 and TRBJ1-2, with D maybe TRBD1 (6 bases). The source of this sequence is a woman between 18 and 29 years old in good health. The CDR3 bases are TGCAGCGTTTACAGGGCCTATGGCTACACCTTC. This codes for CSVYRAYGYTF. Combining the CDR3 with reference TRBV29-1 and TRBJ1-2 gives the whole variable domain SAVISQKPSRDICQRGTSLTIQCQVDSQVTMMFWYRQQPGQSLTLIATANQGSEATYESGFVIDKFPISRPNLTFSTLTVSNMSPEDSSIYLCSVYRAYGYTFGSGTRLTVV.